Sequencing of this T cell receptor (beta chain) was carried out in a study of cytomegalovirus exposure and HLA in healthy donors. Overall study findings and caveats: For most TCR sequences rarity was the rule, although some public TCRs occurred in many donors. Indistinguishability led to the exclusion of some V segments, TRBV6-2 and TRBV6-3 included.

The PCR contained 60 Vbeta and 13 Jbeta primers. Profiling relied on immunoSEQ multiplex PCR, and the TCRdb table lists in-frame clones only, not all of them. The sample holds some 70,000 clones, around 76% seen once. The CDR3 covers 15 residues. V was clipped by 6 bases and J by 6 bases; unmatched bases: 13. Looked up from germline, CDR1 is SEHNR and CDR2 is FQNEAQ (reference sequence). Healthy bone marrow donors made up the donors. With regard to this clone: Its target is unknown.

V and J are TRBV7-9 and TRBJ1-1; 7 bases line up with TRBD1. Source material: PBMCs. This receptor was identified in a man aged 45-60 years in good health and CMV-seronegative. CDR3 DNA: TGTGCCAGCAGACCTAAGGACAGGTTAGGATCTGAAGCTTTCTTT. It encodes CASRPKDRLGSEAFF.